This T cell receptor (beta chain) was recovered during a study of OX40 agonist ivuxolimab in advanced cancers. As for the study in general: Patients assigned to dose escalation were diagnosed with hepatocellular carcinoma, melanoma, renal cell or head and neck cancer. Overall study findings and caveats: It was not determined which antigens were specifically recognized by the peripheral T cells that had undergone clonal expansion.

Germline V lookup: CDR1 SNHLY, CDR2 FYNNEI. The ends lost 9 bases at V and 3 bases at J; junction bases unmatched: 5. This CDR3 is 13 amino acids long. Note on this clone: The antigen is unknown.

Sampling times: baseline, cycle 4 day 1, cycle 7 day 1. Libraries were prepared by immunoSEQ multiplex PCR; TCRdb keeps only in-frame clonotypes and omits some of them. Altogether approximately 60,000 clones are present, about 90% being singletons, with the ten largest covering approximately 5.6%. The rearrangement uses TRBV2 and TRBJ2-5; 9 bases match TRBD2. The sequencing here drew on CD4+ or CD8+ T cells sorted from blood, taken in a trial of the OX40 agonist ivuxolimab. The TCR was taken from an adult with an advanced solid tumor such as melanoma, head and neck, liver or kidney cancer. This chain's CDR3 is CARALAGEETQYF. CDR3 DNA: TGTGCCAGGGCCTTAGCGGGAGAAGAGACCCAGTACTTC.